This is a list of T cell receptor beta chains from one sample in a study of T cells after yellow fever vaccination. TCRdb re-called the 5' RACE reads through MiXCR, storing one row per CDR3 protein. The repertoire holds approximately 70,000 distinct CDR3 sequences, 7.3% seen once, with around 29% in the top ten. The sequencing used CD8+ T cells sorted from PBMCs, collected less than 11 days after the first yellow fever vaccination. These receptors originate from a man younger than 35 who received the YFV17D yellow fever vaccine. The conserved cysteine and the conserved F or W are not part of the CDR3 here. A D gene is named only where the DNA matches it firmly.

j_call	d_call	v_call	cdr3_aa
TRBJ1-2	NA	TRBV27	ASMRSGDPGYT
TRBJ2-2	NA	TRBV27	ASSLDGGDNTGELF
TRBJ1-2	NA	TRBV4-1	ASSQRTSSDYGYT
TRBJ1-2	NA	TRBV4-1	ASSQVQAGVSDYGYT
TRBJ2-7	NA	TRBV5-1	ASTGEVSYEQY
TRBJ2-3	TRBD1	TRBV20-1	SAIPLGQGLDTQY
TRBJ2-3	TRBD2	TRBV7-9	ASSALVGRLDTQY
TRBJ1-2	NA	TRBV4-1	ASSQEPAGADGYT
TRBJ1-4	TRBD1	TRBV12-3/TRBV12-4	TSSARLRRGQGNGKLF
TRBJ1-6	TRBD1	TRBV6-5	ASWSGTGYIDNSPLH
TRBJ2-1	NA	TRBV2	ASSPRDNVNEQF
TRBJ1-5	NA	TRBV4-1	ASSQYRANQPQH
TRBJ1-1	NA	TRBV5-4	ASSSIPGQDTEAF
TRBJ2-1	NA	TRBV6-1	ASSVVLYNEQF
TRBJ2-2	NA	TRBV9	ASSVAGNTGELF
TRBJ1-5	NA	TRBV4-1	ASSQEHGPDEPQH
TRBJ2-1	NA	TRBV6-2/TRBV6-3	ASIDLGNEQF
TRBJ2-5	NA	TRBV4-3	ASSDSGARPETQY
TRBJ2-1	NA	TRBV7-3	ACSLLASPNNEQF
TRBJ1-1	NA	TRBV5-1	ASSLEASTEAF
TRBJ1-5	NA	TRBV28	ASSFRSPQQH
TRBJ1-2	NA	TRBV7-2	ASSPATGFAYGYT
TRBJ2-2	NA	TRBV19	ASSILGSGELF
TRBJ2-5	NA	TRBV7-9	ASSPSEGKRETQY
TRBJ2-1	NA	TRBV4-3	ASSPSQSLDSSYNEQF
TRBJ2-1	NA	TRBV7-9	ASSLVGTPNQQF
TRBJ1-1	TRBD1	TRBV3-1	ASSRRDRGWTEAF
TRBJ2-2	NA	TRBV6-5	ASSSGWPGELF
TRBJ2-5	NA	TRBV29-1	SVDLGRRETQY
TRBJ2-1	NA	TRBV13	ASSTAQGGHEQF
TRBJ2-5	NA	TRBV6-2/TRBV6-3	ASSYSSGFEETQY
TRBJ1-1	NA	TRBV29-1	SVYGSPDTEAF